The 20 T cell receptor beta chains below were found in one sample sequenced in a study of blood T cells in healthy people across ages. For the second PCR, which ran for 7 to 11 cycles, a sample-barcoded 5' primer and a J-beta primer mix were used. TCRdb used MiXCR to reprocess the 5' RACE reads, holding one entry per CDR3 protein. The sample includes under 2 million distinct CDR3 sequences, about 31% seen only once; the top ten take 11%. Sequencing used blood. The receptors stem from a woman aged 25 to 39 in good health.

This clonotype was detected only once. This sequence joins TRBV20-1 and TRBJ2-7; TRBD1 is a possible D gene (6 bases). V was pared by 4 bases and J by 2 bases, with 15 bases between. The CDR3 has 14 residues. Germline V lookup: CDR1 DFQATT, CDR2 SNEGSKA (reference sequence). DNA of the CDR3: TGCAGTGCTATCAGAGGGGGTGGGGCCTACGAGCAGTACTTC. This sequence encodes CSAIRGGGAYEQYF.

This clonotype was counted only a few times. V usage is TRBV20-1 and J usage is TRBJ2-1; D tentatively reads TRBD1 or TRBD2 (5 bases each). CDR3 length: 14 amino acids. CDR1 is DFQATT, CDR2 SNEGSKA, per germline (reference sequence). V was pared by 0 bases and J by 7 bases, with 13 bases between. CDR3 sequence reads: CSARDLRGTNEQFF. DNA for the CDR3: TGCAGTGCTAGAGATCTCAGAGGGACGAATGAGCAGTTCTTC.

This clonotype has only a few counts. CDR3 DNA: TGCAGTGCTAGTGTTACAGCTAGCAATGAGCAGTTCTTC. Its protein product is CSASVTASNEQFF. The chain combines TRBV20-1 with TRBJ2-1; D unresolved. Germline V gene sequence: CDR1 DFQATT, CDR2 SNEGSKA (reference sequence). The V end was cut by 3 bases, the J end by 6 bases, with 12 bases between. The CDR3 runs 13 residues.

The V call is TRBV7-6, the J call TRBJ1-2; possible D gene TRBD1, 5 bases. Germline values: CDR1 SGHVS, CDR2 FNYEAQ. Trimming removed 0 bases from V and 0 bases from J, with 14 bases in between. CDR3 length equals 17 residues. CDR3 region: CASSLAWGGKTNYGYTF. In DNA form, the CDR3 reads TGTGCCAGCAGCTTAGCGTGGGGCGGAAAGACTAACTATGGCTACACCTTC.

The sample holds a few counts of this clonotype. V and J are TRBV6-6 and TRBJ2-7, with 7 bases matching TRBD1. The germline V gene encodes CDR1 MNHNY and CDR2 SVGAGI (reference sequence). This CDR3 is built from 13 residues. The V segment lost 7 bases and the J segment 5 bases; nucleotides outside the gene matches: 8. CDR3 protein: CASKKGTVDEQYF. In DNA, the CDR3 is TGTGCCAGCAAAAAAGGGACAGTCGACGAGCAGTACTTC.

The chain carries TRBV6-6 and TRBJ2-7; 11 bases fit TRBD2. The trim removed 6 bases at V and 1 base at J, leaving 5 bases unmatched. The CDR3 is made up of 15 amino acids. Germline V gene sequence: CDR1 MNHNY, CDR2 SVGAGI (reference sequence). The CDR3 DNA reads TGTGCCAGCAGGAAACGGACTAGCGGGTCCTACGAGCAGTACTTC. Translating gives CASRKRTSGSYEQYF.

The chain couples TRBV7-2 to TRBJ1-4, with D possibly matching TRBD1 (6 bases). Germline CDR1 reads SGHTA; CDR2 reads FQGNSA. This CDR3 contains 17 residues. Deletions cut 1 base from V and 5 bases from J, with 17 bases between. CDR3 amino acids: CASSLDGQRTENEKLFF. CDR3 nucleotides: TGTGCCAGCAGCTTAGACGGACAGAGGACGGAGAATGAAAAACTGTTTTTT.

This clonotype has only a few counts. The chain carries TRBV15 and TRBJ2-5; D might be TRBD2 (5 bases). Trimming shortened V by 1 base and J by 3 bases, and 9 bases separated the two germline ends. CDR3 length: 14 amino acids. Germline loops: CDR1 LNHNV, CDR2 YYDKDF (reference sequence). As DNA, the CDR3 is TGTGCCACCAGCAGAGGGACTCTTAAAGAGACCCAGTACTTC. Translation: CATSRGTLKETQYF.

Comments on this clonotype: A junction boundary mismatches the germline segment, possibly from a read error. The genes are TRBV28 and TRBJ1-5; D is ambiguous. CDR1 is MDHEN, CDR2 SYDVKM, per germline. The CDR3 contains 12 residues. CDR3 nucleotides: TGTGCCAGCAGTCTCCTAGGTCAGCCCCATCATTTT. Protein sequence: CASSLLGQPHHF. Combining the CDR3 with reference TRBV28 and TRBJ1-5 gives the whole variable domain DVKVTQSSRYLVKRTGEKVFLECVQDMDHENMFWYRQDPGLGLRLIYFSYDVKMKEKGDIPEGYSVSREKKERFSLILESASTNQTSMYLCASSLLGQPHHFGDGTRLSIL.

The chain carries TRBV29-1 and TRBJ1-1, with unresolved D. Germline CDR1 reads SQVTM; CDR2 reads ANQGSEA. Trimming removed 7 bases from V and 0 bases from J, with 12 bases in between. This CDR3 has 13 residues. The CDR3 DNA reads TGCAGCGGCCGAGACAACATGAACACTGAAGCTTTCTTT. Translating gives CSGRDNMNTEAFF.

A few counts support this clonotype. The DNA of the CDR3 is TGTGCCAGCAGACGGAGAATACCCACTTACAATGAGCAGTTCTTC. It codes for CASRRRIPTYNEQFF. This sequence joins TRBV28 and TRBJ2-1; no reliable D call. Germline values: CDR1 MDHEN, CDR2 SYDVKM. The V end lost 6 bases, the J end lost 4 bases, and 16 bases lay between the germline ends. This CDR3 region has 15 residues.

This clonotype was seen a handful of times. An end of the junction differs from the germline gene, which may be a read error. The rearrangement links TRBV20-1 to TRBJ2-6, with D perhaps TRBD1 (5 bases). From germline, CDR1 is DFQATT and CDR2 SNEGSKA (reference sequence). The CDR3 covers 15 residues. The CDR3 nucleotides read TGCAGTGCTAGAGTTGGGGCCTCTGAGGCCAACGTCCTGACTTTC. It translates to CSARVGASEANVLTF.

This clonotype was recorded a few times. V and J are TRBV27 and TRBJ2-1; D not resolved. Trimming took off 1 base at V and 3 bases at J, with 10 bases between the two ends. CDR3 length: 15 residues. CDR1 and CDR2 from the germline V gene are MNHEY and SMNVEV (reference sequence). The CDR3 DNA reads as TGTGCCAGCAGTTTATTCGGAGCCCTCTACAATGAGCAGTTCTTC. It specifies CASSLFGALYNEQFF.

The chain carries TRBV9 and TRBJ1-2, with D unclear. This CDR3 is built from 12 residues. The V gene lost 4 bases and the J gene lost 6 bases, with 10 bases spanning the gap. The germline V gene has CDR1 SGDLS and CDR2 YYNGEE. The CDR3 spells CASSRVRDGYTF. The CDR3 nucleotides read TGTGCCAGCAGCAGAGTTAGGGATGGCTACACCTTC. Based on the CDR3 plus reference TRBV9 and TRBJ1-2, the full variable domain is DSGVTQTPKHLITATGQRVTLRCSPRSGDLSVYWYQQSLDQGLQFLIQYYNGEERAKGNILERFSAQQFPDLHSELNLSSLELGDSALYFCASSRVRDGYTFGSGTRLTVV.

The chain links TRBV7-9 to TRBJ2-1; 10 nucleotides match TRBD2. The CDR3 length is 16 residues. Losses at the gene ends were 1 base for V and 3 bases for J; bases not matched to a gene: 3. Germline-derived CDR1 and CDR2 are SEHNR and FQNEAQ (reference sequence). The CDR3, as DNA: TGTGCCAGCAGCTTAGTACCTAGCGGGAGCTACAATGAGCAGTTCTTC. Encoded protein: CASSLVPSGSYNEQFF.

A note on this clonotype: One base away lies a much larger clone, so this may be a sequencing read error. The chain has TRBV27 and TRBJ1-2; D might be TRBD1 (5 bases). Germline CDR1 reads MNHEY; CDR2 reads SMNVEV (reference sequence). The CDR3 has 15 amino acids. CDR3 sequence: CASSLWGSTNHGYTF. CDR3 nucleotides: TGTGCCAGCAGTTTATGGGGCAGTACTAACCATGGCTACACCTTC.

At least ten counts were recorded for this clonotype. One end of the junction fails to match germline, which may point to a read error. The gene calls are TRBV12-3 or TRBV12-4 and TRBJ2-1; D may correspond to TRBD1 or TRBD2 (6 bases each). The CDR3 loop spans 15 amino acids. Here the CDR3 reads CASSLVGGWDNEQFF. In DNA, the CDR3 is TGTGCCAGCAGCTTAGTGGGGGGCTGGGACAATGAGCAGTTCTTC.

The chain recombines TRBV28 with TRBJ2-3; D not certain. Trimming removed 2 bases from V and 0 bases from J, with 12 bases in between. The CDR3 sequence is 16 residues long. The germline V gene has CDR1 MDHEN and CDR2 SYDVKM. CDR3: CASSLMAAPSTDTQYF. CDR3 nucleotide sequence: TGTGCCAGCAGTTTAATGGCGGCCCCTAGCACAGATACGCAGTATTTT.

As regards this clonotype: A read error may produce the germline difference seen at one junction end. V usage is TRBV10-3 and J usage is TRBJ1-1; D is uncertain. The CDR3 has 14 amino acids. Per the germline V gene, CDR1 is ENHRY and CDR2 is SYGVKD. The CDR3 nucleotides read TGTGCCGTCAGTGAGTCAGGTTCGAACACTGAAGCTTTCTTT. Amino acid sequence: CAVSESGSNTEAFF.

The chain carries TRBV4-1 and TRBJ1-1; weak D call: TRBD1 (6 bases). Trimming removed 0 bases from V and 3 bases from J, with 11 bases in between. This CDR3 region has 15 residues. Germline values: CDR1 MGHRA, CDR2 YSYEKL. Here the CDR3 reads CASSQEGTPYTEAFF. For the CDR3, the DNA is TGCGCCAGCAGCCAAGAAGGGACACCATACACTGAAGCTTTCTTT.